This T cell receptor (beta chain) was retrieved from a study of T cells in localized non-small cell lung cancer. Findings and limits, study-wide: Compared with tumor, uninvolved adjacent lung displayed greater T cell clonality, ranking highest overall.

V lost 0 bases and J lost 1, with 13 bases in between. CDR3 length: 16 amino acids. Germline loops: CDR1 SGHRS, CDR2 YFSETQ. Clones were read by immunoSEQ multiplex PCR, and TCRdb kept only the in-frame ones, dropping some. Of 1,500 to 2,500 clones in the sample, around 21% were seen once. Only one count was recorded for this clone. Its matching antigen is unknown. V usage is TRBV5-1 and J usage is TRBJ2-5; D may match TRBD1 or TRBD2 (6 bases each). This specimen consisted of normal lung tissue next to the tumor, obtained before any cancer treatment. The origin of this receptor is a woman aged 35 to 75 with stage I lung adenocarcinoma. Here the CDR3 DNA reads TGCGCCAGCAGCTTGGCGAAGGGGGGAAGCCAAGAGACCCAGTACTTC. It codes for CASSLAKGGSQETQYF.